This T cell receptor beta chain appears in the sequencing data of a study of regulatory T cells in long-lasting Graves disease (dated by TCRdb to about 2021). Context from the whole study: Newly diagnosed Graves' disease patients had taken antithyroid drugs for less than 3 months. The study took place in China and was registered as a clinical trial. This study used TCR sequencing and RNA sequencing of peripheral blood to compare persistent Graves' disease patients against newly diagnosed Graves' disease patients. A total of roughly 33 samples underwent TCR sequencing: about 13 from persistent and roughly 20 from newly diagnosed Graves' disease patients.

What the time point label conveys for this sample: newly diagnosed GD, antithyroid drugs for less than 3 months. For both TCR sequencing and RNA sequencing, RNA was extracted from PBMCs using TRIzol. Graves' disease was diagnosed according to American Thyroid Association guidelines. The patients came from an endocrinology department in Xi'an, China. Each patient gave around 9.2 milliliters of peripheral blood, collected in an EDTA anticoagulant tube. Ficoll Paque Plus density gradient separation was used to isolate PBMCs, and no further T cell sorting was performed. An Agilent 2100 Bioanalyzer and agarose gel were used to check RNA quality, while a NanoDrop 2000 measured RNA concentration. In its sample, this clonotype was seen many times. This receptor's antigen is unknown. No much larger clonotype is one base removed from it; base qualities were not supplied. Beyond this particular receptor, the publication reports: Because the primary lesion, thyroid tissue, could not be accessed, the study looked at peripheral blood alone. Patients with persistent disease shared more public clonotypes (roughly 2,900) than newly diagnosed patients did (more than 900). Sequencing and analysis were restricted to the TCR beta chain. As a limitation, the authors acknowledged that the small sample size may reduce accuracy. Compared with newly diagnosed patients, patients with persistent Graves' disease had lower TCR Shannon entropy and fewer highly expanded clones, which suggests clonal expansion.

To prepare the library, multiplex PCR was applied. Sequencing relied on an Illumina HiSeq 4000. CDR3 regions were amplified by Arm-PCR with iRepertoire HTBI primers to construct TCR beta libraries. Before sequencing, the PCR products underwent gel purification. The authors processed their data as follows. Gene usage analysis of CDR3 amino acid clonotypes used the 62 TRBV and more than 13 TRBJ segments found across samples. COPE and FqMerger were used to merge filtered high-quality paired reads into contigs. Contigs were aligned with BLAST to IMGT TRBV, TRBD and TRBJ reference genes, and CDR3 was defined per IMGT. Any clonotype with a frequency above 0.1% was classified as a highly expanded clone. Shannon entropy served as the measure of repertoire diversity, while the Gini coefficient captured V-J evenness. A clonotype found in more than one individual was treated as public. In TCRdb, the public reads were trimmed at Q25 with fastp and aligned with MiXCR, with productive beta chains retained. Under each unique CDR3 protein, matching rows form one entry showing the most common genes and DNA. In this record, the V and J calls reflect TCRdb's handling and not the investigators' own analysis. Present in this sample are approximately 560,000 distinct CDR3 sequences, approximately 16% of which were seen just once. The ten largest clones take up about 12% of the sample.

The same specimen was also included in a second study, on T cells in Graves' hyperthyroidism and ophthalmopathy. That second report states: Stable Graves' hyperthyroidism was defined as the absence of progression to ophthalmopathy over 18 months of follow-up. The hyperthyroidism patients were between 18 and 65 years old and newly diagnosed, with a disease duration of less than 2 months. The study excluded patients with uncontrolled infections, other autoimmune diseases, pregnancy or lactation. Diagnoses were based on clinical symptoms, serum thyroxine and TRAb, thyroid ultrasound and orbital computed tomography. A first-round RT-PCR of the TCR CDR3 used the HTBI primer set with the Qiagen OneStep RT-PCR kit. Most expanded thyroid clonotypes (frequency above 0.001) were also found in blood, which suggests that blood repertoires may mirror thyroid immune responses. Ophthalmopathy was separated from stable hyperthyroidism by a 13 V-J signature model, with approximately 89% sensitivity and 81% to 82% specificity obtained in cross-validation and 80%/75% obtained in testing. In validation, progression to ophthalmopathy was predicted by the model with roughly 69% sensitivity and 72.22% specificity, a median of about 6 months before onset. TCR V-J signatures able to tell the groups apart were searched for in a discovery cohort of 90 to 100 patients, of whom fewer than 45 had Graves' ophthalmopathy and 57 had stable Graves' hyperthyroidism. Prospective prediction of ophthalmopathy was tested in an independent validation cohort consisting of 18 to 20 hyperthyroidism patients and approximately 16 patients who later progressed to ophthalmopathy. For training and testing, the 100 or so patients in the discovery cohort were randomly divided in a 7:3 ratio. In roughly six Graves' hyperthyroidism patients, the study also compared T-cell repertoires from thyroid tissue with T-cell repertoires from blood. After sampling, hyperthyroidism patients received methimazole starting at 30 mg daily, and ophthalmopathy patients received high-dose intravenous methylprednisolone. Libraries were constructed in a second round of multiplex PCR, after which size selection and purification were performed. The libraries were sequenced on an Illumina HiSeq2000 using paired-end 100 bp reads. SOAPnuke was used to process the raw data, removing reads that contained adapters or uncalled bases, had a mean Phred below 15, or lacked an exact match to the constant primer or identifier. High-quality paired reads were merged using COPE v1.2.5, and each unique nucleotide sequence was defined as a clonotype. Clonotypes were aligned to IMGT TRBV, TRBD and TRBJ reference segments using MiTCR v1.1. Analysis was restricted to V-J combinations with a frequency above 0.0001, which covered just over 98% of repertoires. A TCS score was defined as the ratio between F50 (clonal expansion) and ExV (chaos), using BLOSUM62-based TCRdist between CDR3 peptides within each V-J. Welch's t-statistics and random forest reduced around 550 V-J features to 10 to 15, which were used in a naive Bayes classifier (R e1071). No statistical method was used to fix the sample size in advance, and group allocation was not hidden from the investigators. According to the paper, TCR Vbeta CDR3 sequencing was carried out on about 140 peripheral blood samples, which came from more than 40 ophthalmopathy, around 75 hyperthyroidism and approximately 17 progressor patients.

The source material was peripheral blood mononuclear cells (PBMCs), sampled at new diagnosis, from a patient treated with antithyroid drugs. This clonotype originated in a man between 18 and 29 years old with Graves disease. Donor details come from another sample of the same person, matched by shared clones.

CDR3 sequence: CASSPSGSNEQFF. The nucleotide sequence reads as follows: TGTGCCAGCTCCCCTAGCGGGAGTAATGAGCAGTTCTTC. The chain links TRBV18 with TRBJ2-1, with 10 bases in between that match TRBD2. Trimming accounts for 6 bases at V and 7 bases at J, while the number of junction bases matched to no gene is 3. Reading the germline V gene gives CDR1 KGHSH and CDR2 LQKENI. The CDR3 holds 13 amino acids from the cysteine to the phenylalanine. The kept DNA is CDR3 alone, 39 bases in frame from the first base.